This TCR beta chain emerged from a study of identical twins. Findings and caveats of the study: Cross-sectional statistics underpinned the conclusions; the same donors were not followed.

TCRdb used MiXCR to reprocess the 5' RACE reads, holding one entry per CDR3 protein. This sample has over 200,000 distinct CDR3 sequences; 10% to 13% occur once, and the top ten carry about a tenth. As concerns this clonotype: Its antigen is as yet unknown.

The CDR3 runs to 14 residues. The V gene end was trimmed by 6 bases and the J gene end by 9 bases; junction bases not matched to a gene: 9. Germline V lookup: CDR1 LGHDT, CDR2 YNNKEL (reference sequence). The chain employs TRBV3-1 and TRBJ2-5; 11 nucleotides line up with TRBD2. This clonotype was obtained from a man in his fifties or sixties in good health. Sequenced material: memory T cells sorted from blood. This CDR3 is CASSQIAGGEAQYF. In nucleotides, the CDR3 is TGTGCCAGCAGTCAAATAGCGGGGGGGGAGGCCCAGTACTTC.